This TCR beta chain was found in a study of blood T cell repertoires in COVID-19. Study summary: The United States, Italy and Spain supplied acute and convalescent COVID-19 samples. PBMCs, B-cell-depleted T cells, or T cells provided the cDNA or gDNA that made up the material.

Study processing details: Reference gene primer amplification in the assay estimated nucleated cell counts. TCRdb keeps only in-frame clones here, not all; method: immunoSEQ multiplex PCR. V, J and clone size are taken as reported in that table, and D and trimming were inferred from the DNA itself. The sample consists of roughly 20,000 clones, approximately 87% of them appearing once. The germline V and J ends were trimmed by 8 bases and 2 bases, with 12 bases remaining between them. The CDR3 totals 13 residues. CDR1 and CDR2 from the germline V gene are MDHEN and SYDVKM. The sequencing input was peripheral blood. The receptor was isolated from a human donor in a cohort sampled during active COVID-19. V and J are TRBV28 and TRBJ1-2; D call uncertain. CDR3 coding DNA: TGTGCCAGCTTCGCAGCACAGAACTATGGCTACACCTTC. This encodes CASFAAQNYGYTF.